Listed below are T cell receptor beta chains from one sample, sequenced in a study of TIL therapy for anti-PD-1-resistant metastatic lung cancer. Using immunoSEQ multiplex PCR, the repertoire was profiled, and TCRdb retains in-frame clones only, with some absent. The sample has 60,000 or so clones; roughly two thirds are singletons. Sequences were derived from blood, sampled at baseline. The receptors come from a person between 25 and 80 years old with non-small cell lung cancer. The CDR3 runs from the conserved cysteine through the conserved F or W.

V gene	J gene	CDR3 protein
TRBV27	TRBJ1-1	CASSLSRVAQNTEAFF
TRBV7-8	TRBJ2-7	CASSKWDRSAYEQYF
TRBV28	TRBJ1-5	CASSLVTGGGFGNQPQHF
TRBV4-1	TRBJ2-6	CASSQWLANPSGANVLTF
TRBV27	TRBJ1-6	CASNDRHSPLHF
TRBV11-2	TRBJ2-2	CASSLGLAEMTGELFF
TRBV28	TRBJ1-1	CASSLLSRTANTEAFF
TRBV7-9	TRBJ1-2	CASIPTGNYGYTF
TRBV7-9	TRBJ2-1	CASFGRGRNNEQFF
TRBV27	TRBJ2-7	CASSLSVRAGALTEQYF